This TCR beta chain was identified in a study of cytomegalovirus exposure and HLA in healthy donors. Study-wide background: A previous analysis identified 90 million to 140 million unique TCR beta sequences derived from 180 million or so T cells.

PCR amplification relied on 60 Vbeta primers (plus 13 Jbeta primers). Repertoires were generated with immunoSEQ multiplex PCR, while TCRdb's copy carries only in-frame clones and drops some. The sample contains about 160,000 clones, 80% to 90% of which appear only once. The CDR3 totals 15 residues. CDR1 SGHTA and CDR2 FQGTGA come from the germline V gene. The ends were cut back, 7 bases at V and 6 bases at J, with 20 bases in the middle. The clonotype comes from a man between 18 and 29 years old in good health and CMV-seronegative. This chain uses TRBV7-3 with TRBJ2-3, with D possibly matching TRBD2 (7 bases). Sequencing was done on a sample of PBMCs. The DNA for the CDR3 is TGTGCCAGCACCCTGGGGGGCGGGAGAAAGGATACGCAGTATTTT. Its translation: CASTLGGGRKDTQYF.